In its sample, the clone carrying this TCR beta chain was seen a few times. Antigen specificity is unknown. The data belong to a study of cytomegalovirus exposure and HLA in healthy donors. Study-level background: Around 80 million unique TCRs from HLA-typed donors were held in an early data release. Study outcomes and limitations: Associated with cytomegalovirus, according to the listing, were around 170 TCR beta chains. In a later analysis, productive TCRs from donors in an Asian-associated ancestry cluster reportedly carried fewer N-insertions than the cohort mean. Productive status was seen about 90% or about 30% of the time for most TCR beta V segments in an earlier analysis.

60 Vbeta and 13 Jbeta primers were used in PCR. Here immunoSEQ multiplex PCR was the method, and the copy in TCRdb shows in-frame clones only, minus some. The table shows about 160,000 clones, with 82% occurring only once. The ends were cut back, 0 bases at V and 0 bases at J, with 7 bases in the middle. Germline V gene lookup returns CDR1 SGHRS and CDR2 YFSETQ. The CDR3 runs 15 residues. What was sequenced was PBMCs. This sequence joins TRBV5-1 and TRBJ1-3; TRBD1 is a possible D gene (5 bases). This TCR derives from a man aged 45-65 years in good health and CMV-seropositive. This chain's CDR3 is CASSLAGHSGNTIYF. The CDR3 DNA reads TGCGCCAGCAGCTTGGCCGGACACTCTGGAAACACCATATATTTT.